These 3 T cell receptor beta chains came from one sample sequenced in a study of T-cell reconstitution after alpha-beta-depleted transplantation in children. Unique molecular identifiers were incorporated during preparation of the TCRbeta library. TCRdb reprocessed the PCR reads with MiXCR, giving one entry per CDR3 protein. The table has a few hundred thousand distinct CDR3 sequences, 27% seen once; the top ten hold about 35%. The source was PBMCs, collected before TCRalphabeta/CD19-depleted stem cell transplant. The receptors shown here come from a boy under two years old with Wiskott-Aldrich syndrome, due to receive a stem cell transplant.

V gene TRBV5-1 combines with J gene TRBJ1-2, with unresolved D. The CDR3 covers 14 residues. The V gene lost 0 bases and the J gene lost 1 base, with 7 bases spanning the gap. Germline V gene data show CDR1 as SGHRS and CDR2 as YFSETQ. The CDR3 loop reads CASSLVNSNYGYTF. Written as DNA, the CDR3 is TGCGCCAGCAGCTTGGTTAACAGTAACTATGGCTACACCTTC.

There are many counts of this clonotype. The V call is TRBV28, the J call TRBJ2-7; D gene uncertain. Trimming removed 6 bases at V and 3 bases at J, with 9 bases between. Germline-derived CDR1 and CDR2 are MDHEN and SYDVKM. The CDR3 covers 12 residues. The CDR3 loop reads CASSPVGYEQYF. The CDR3 DNA reads TGTGCCAGCAGCCCAGTCGGCTACGAGCAGTACTTC.

The gene calls are TRBV30 and TRBJ2-1, with 8 bases fitting TRBD2. Trimming at V came to 1 base and at J to 0 bases, leaving 14 bases not matched to a gene. The CDR3 runs 19 residues. Looked up from germline, CDR1 is GTSNPN and CDR2 is SVGIG (reference sequence). In nucleotides, the CDR3 is TGTGCCTGGAGTGCGGGGGGGACCACCCTCTCCAGCTCCTACAATGAGCAGTTCTTC. This gives the protein CAWSAGGTTLSSSYNEQFF.